The 30 T cell receptor beta chains in this list originate from one sample, sequenced in a study of shared clonotypes between healthy human individuals. The repertoire was sequenced with immunoSEQ multiplex PCR; TCRdb's copy has only in-frame clones and lacks some. Counted here are almost 750,000 clones, roughly 72% occurring once; the ten biggest clones make up over 1.5%. Sample: memory CD4+ T cells sorted from blood. The subset denotes: CD45RA-negative fraction. The receptors shown here come from a woman in her thirties in good health.

This clone was observed many times. This chain uses TRBV11-2 with TRBJ1-5, with D possibly matching TRBD1 (5 bases). The ends were cut back, 5 bases at V and 1 base at J, with 12 bases in the middle. Germline V lookup: CDR1 SGHAT, CDR2 FQNNGV. This CDR3 has 15 residues. This chain's CDR3 is CASSGAGGSNQPQHF. CDR3 DNA: TGTGCCAGCAGCGGCGCCGGGGGGAGCAATCAGCCCCAGCATTTT.

The J gene is TRBJ2-7, the V gene TRBV28; 9 nucleotides match TRBD2. Trimming took 3 bases from V and 4 from J; bases not matched to a gene: 10. Germline V lookup: CDR1 MDHEN, CDR2 SYDVKM. This CDR3 spans 16 amino acids. Written as DNA, the CDR3 is TGTGCCAGCAGTTTTAGCGGGAGCCCCTCCTTTTACGAGCAGTACTTC. This encodes CASSFSGSPSFYEQYF.

Notes on this clone: Other DNA sequences within the sample encode an identical CDR3. This chain links TRBV19 with TRBJ2-4; 11 bases are a match to TRBD2. V gave up 4 bases and J gave up 8 bases; unmatched junction bases: 7. The CDR3 contains 15 residues. Per the germline V gene, CDR1 is LNHDA and CDR2 is SQIVND (reference sequence). CDR3 protein: CASSTGTSGWDIQYF. In DNA form, the CDR3 reads TGTGCCAGTAGTACCGGGACTAGCGGCTGGGACATTCAGTACTTC.

This clone was observed a few times. This chain links TRBV7-9 with TRBJ1-1; possibly TRBD1 for D (6 bases). The germline CDR1 and CDR2 sequences are SEHNR and FQNEAQ (reference sequence). The CDR3 is made up of 15 amino acids. The V end was cut by 1 base, the J end by 5 bases, with 14 bases between. The CDR3 protein is CASSLVLGASTEAFF. DNA of the CDR3: TGTGCCAGCAGCTTAGTATTGGGGGCCAGTACTGAAGCTTTCTTT.

The chain carries TRBV7-2 and TRBJ2-7; maybe TRBD2 (6 bases). The CDR3 spans 13 residues. In germline, CDR1 is SGHTA, CDR2 FQGNSA. Trimming removed 5 bases at V and 6 bases at J, with 14 bases between. The CDR3 DNA is TGTGCCAGCAGCATGACTAGGTTCCGCGAGCAGTACTTC. Translated: CASSMTRFREQYF.

The chain employs TRBV20-1 and TRBJ2-1; D remains ambiguous. The length of the CDR3 is 11 residues. Germline CDR1 reads DFQATT; CDR2 reads SNEGSKA (reference sequence). The V end lost 1 base, the J end lost 7 bases, and 5 bases lay between the germline ends. The CDR3 nucleotides are TGCAGTGCTAGAGCAGATAATGAGCAGTTCTTC. Translated: CSARADNEQFF.

The V call is TRBV27, the J call TRBJ2-3, with D perhaps matching TRBD1 or TRBD2 (5 bases each). Per germline, CDR1 MNHEY and CDR2 SMNVEV (reference sequence). CDR3 length: 17 residues. The germline V and J ends were trimmed by 7 bases and 3 bases, with 23 bases remaining between them. The CDR3 DNA reads as TGTGCCAGCAAAAGGGACGGTCGGGGCCTCCTTACAGATACGCAGTATTTT. It codes for CASKRDGRGLLTDTQYF.

The V call is TRBV7-9, the J call TRBJ2-7, with a weak D call TRBD1 (5 bases). The CDR3 totals 13 residues. Trimming removed 0 bases at V and 6 bases at J, with 9 bases between. Germline CDR1 is SEHNR and CDR2 is FQNEAQ (reference sequence). The CDR3 here is CASSLAQGGEQYF. The CDR3 DNA reads as TGTGCCAGCAGCTTAGCGCAGGGTGGCGAGCAGTACTTC.

This rearrangement joins TRBV5-1 to TRBJ2-3, with 8 bases fitting TRBD2. V trimming: 1 base; J trimming: 3 bases; junction bases outside the gene matches: 7. CDR1 and CDR2 (germline): SGHRS, YFSETQ. The CDR3 has 16 amino acids. The chain's CDR3 is CASSLSGGPTTDTQYF. For the CDR3, the DNA is TGCGCCAGCAGCTTGTCGGGAGGGCCCACAACAGATACGCAGTATTTT. The variable domain in full, with the rest retrieved from reference TRBV5-1 and TRBJ2-3, is KAGVTQTPRYLIKTRGQQVTLSCSPISGHRSVSWYQQTPGQGLQFLFEYFSETQRNKGNFPGRFSGRQFSNSRSEMNVSTLELGDSALYLCASSLSGGPTTDTQYFGPGTRLTVL.

The V gene is TRBV2, the J gene TRBJ2-2; a weak D match, TRBD1 (6 bases). CDR3 length equals 15 residues. Germline V gene lookup returns CDR1 SNHLY and CDR2 FYNNEI. With 6 bases removed from V and 5 bases from J, the gap between germline ends came to 16 bases. CDR3 sequence: CASRWTTTGTGELFF. The CDR3 DNA reads TGTGCCAGCAGATGGACGACCACAGGGACCGGGGAGCTGTTTTTT.

In the case of this clone: Other DNA sequences in the same sample also yield this CDR3. This sequence joins TRBV19 and TRBJ1-5; possibly TRBD1 for D (5 bases). V was clipped by 1 base and J by 2 bases, with 12 bases between them. The V gene's germline CDR1 is LNHDA and CDR2 SQIVND (reference sequence). The CDR3 runs 16 residues. CDR3 in amino acids: CASSIGVRGGNQPQHF. In nucleotides, the CDR3 is TGTGCCAGTAGTATAGGCGTGAGGGGTGGCAATCAGCCCCAGCATTTT. The full variable domain, in which reference TRBV19 and TRBJ1-5 provide the parts outside the CDR3, is DGGITQSPKYLFRKEGQNVTLSCEQNLNHDAMYWYRQDPGQGLRLIYYSQIVNDFQKGDIAEGYSVSREKKESFPLTVTSAQKNPTAFYLCASSIGVRGGNQPQHFGDGTRLSIL.

A few counts support this clone. V and J are TRBV5-4 and TRBJ2-7; D not resolved. V was cut by 5 bases and J by 2 bases, with 11 bases left in between. Germline-derived CDR1 and CDR2 are SGHNT and YYREEE (reference sequence). The CDR3 totals 13 residues. The CDR3 loop is CASRDAGTYEQYF. The CDR3 bases are TGTGCCAGCAGGGACGCTGGGACCTACGAGCAGTACTTC.

A note on this clone: The sample has other DNA sequences that encode this CDR3 too. V gene TRBV4-1 combines with J gene TRBJ1-5; tentatively, D is TRBD1 (6 bases). Germline V gene lookup returns CDR1 MGHRA and CDR2 YSYEKL. Trimming took 6 bases from V and 0 from J, leaving 12 bases between them. CDR3 size: 15 residues. This CDR3 is CASRPTGNSNQPQHF. The CDR3, as DNA: TGCGCCAGCAGACCGACAGGCAATAGCAATCAGCCCCAGCATTTT.

There are a few counts of this clone. The rearrangement links TRBV6-6 to TRBJ1-2; possible D gene TRBD1, 5 bases. Germline V gives CDR1 MNHNY, CDR2 SVGAGI (reference sequence). The CDR3 loop spans 13 amino acids. Trimming left V 6 bases short and J 6 bases short, with 14 bases between. The CDR3 DNA reads as TGTGCCAGCAGCCCCCGGGGAGGGGATGGCTACACCTTC. Translated: CASSPRGGDGYTF.

Concerning this clone itself: Other DNA sequences in the same sample also yield this CDR3. The genes are TRBV7-9 and TRBJ2-5, with TRBD2 as a possible D gene (5 bases). V was cut by 3 bases and J by 5 bases, with 10 bases left in between. Germline lookup yields CDR1 SEHNR and CDR2 FQNEAQ (reference sequence). The CDR3 runs 13 residues. The CDR3 DNA reads as TGTGCCAGCAGCTTTTCTAGAGGGGAGACCCAGTACTTC. It specifies CASSFSRGETQYF.

This clone was detected ten times or more. This rearrangement joins TRBV7-2 to TRBJ2-3; 10 bases are a match to TRBD1. Germline CDR1 is SGHTA and CDR2 is FQGNSA. Unmatched junction bases numbered 9, after V lost 5 bases and J lost 4 bases. The CDR3 totals 16 residues. CDR3 amino acids: CASSPTTGGYADTQYF. The CDR3 nucleotides are TGTGCCAGCAGCCCGACGACAGGGGGCTATGCAGATACGCAGTATTTT.

Comments on this clone: This sample also contains other DNA sequences that code for the same CDR3. The chain combines TRBV5-1 with TRBJ2-1; D not certain. This CDR3 comprises 15 residues. The V gene lost 4 bases and the J gene lost 4 bases, with 15 bases spanning the gap. Looked up from germline, CDR1 is SGHRS and CDR2 is YFSETQ. The DNA for the CDR3 is TGCGCCAGCAGCCTAACCTCCCCGGGTTACAATGAGCAGTTCTTC. Protein product: CASSLTSPGYNEQFF.

The CDR3 sequence is CASRLAGNPTYEQYF. The CDR3 DNA reads as TGTGCCAGCAGACTAGCGGGAAATCCGACCTACGAGCAGTACTTC. The V gene is TRBV6-5, the J gene TRBJ2-7, with 10 bases that match TRBD2. This CDR3 has 15 amino acids. From germline, CDR1 is MNHEY and CDR2 SVGAGI. The V and J ends lost 6 bases and 2 bases, in that order; junction bases with no gene match: 7.

This clone was detected only a few times. V and J are TRBV5-1 and TRBJ2-3; 9 bases match TRBD1. With V trimmed by 7 bases and J by 2 bases, 8 bases remained unmatched. The CDR3 is made up of 15 amino acids. The germline V gene has CDR1 SGHRS and CDR2 YFSETQ. The CDR3 protein is CASGQDRGNTDTQYF. The CDR3 DNA follows: TGCGCCAGCGGACAGGACAGGGGCAACACAGATACGCAGTATTTT.

The sample holds one count of this clone. The chain has TRBV30 and TRBJ1-2; D is unresolved. V lost 0 bases, J lost 7 bases, and 15 bases lay in between. CDR3 length: 14 residues. From germline, CDR1 is GTSNPN and CDR2 SVGIG (reference sequence). CDR3 nucleotide sequence: TGTGCCTGGAGTGTACCAGGTTTCTCTGGTGGCTACACCTTC. This sequence encodes CAWSVPGFSGGYTF.

The chain recombines TRBV7-2 with TRBJ2-7; D tentatively fits TRBD1 or TRBD2 (5 bases each). The germline V gene encodes CDR1 SGHTA and CDR2 FQGNSA. This CDR3 spans 13 amino acids. Trimming cost V 8 bases and J 2 bases, with 13 bases left between them. This CDR3 is CASSRGEPYEQYF. The CDR3 DNA reads as TGTGCCAGCTCCCGAGGGGAACCCTACGAGCAGTACTTC.

The V gene is TRBV2, the J gene TRBJ2-5; TRBD2 agrees at 8 bases. The V gene's germline CDR1 is SNHLY and CDR2 FYNNEI. This CDR3 has 14 residues. Trimming removed 7 bases from V and 3 bases from J; junction bases left unmatched: 7. CDR3 bases: TGTGCCAGCAACCGGCACGGGGGGGAAGAGACCCAGTACTTC. Its translation is CASNRHGGEETQYF. The complete variable domain, with remaining parts taken from reference TRBV2 and TRBJ2-5, reads EPEVTQTPSHQVTQMGQEVILRCVPISNHLYFYWYRQILGQKVEFLVSFYNNEISEKSEIFDDQFSVERPDGSNFTLKIRSTKLEDSAMYFCASNRHGGEETQYFGPGTRLLVL.

This chain joins TRBV6-5 and TRBJ1-2, with TRBD1 identical over 11 bases. The V segment lost 6 bases and the J segment 8 bases; nucleotides outside the gene matches: 2. Germline CDR1 MNHEY, CDR2 SVGAGI. The CDR3 sequence is 12 residues long. CDR3 nucleotide sequence: TGTGCCAGCAGACGGACAGGGGGCGGCTACACCTTC. It specifies CASRRTGGGYTF.

This rearrangement joins TRBV28 to TRBJ1-2; D is unresolved. Germline V gene lookup returns CDR1 MDHEN and CDR2 SYDVKM. The V and J ends lost 3 bases and 4 bases respectively, with 9 bases between them. This CDR3 region has 13 residues. The CDR3 is CASSLFKGYGYTF. The CDR3 nucleotides read TGTGCCAGCAGTTTGTTCAAAGGCTATGGCTACACCTTC.

The chain has TRBV29-1 and TRBJ2-5, with 9 bases that match TRBD1. Trimming cost V 6 bases and J 5 bases; bases outside gene matches: 4. The CDR3 covers 12 residues. CDR1 and CDR2 (germline): SQVTM, ANQGSEA. The DNA of the CDR3 is TGCAGCGTCGGACAGGGGTGGGAGACCCAGTACTTC. Its protein product is CSVGQGWETQYF. Full variable domain (remainder filled in from reference TRBV29-1 and TRBJ2-5): SAVISQKPSRDICQRGTSLTIQCQVDSQVTMMFWYRQQPGQSLTLIATANQGSEATYESGFVIDKFPISRPNLTFSTLTVSNMSPEDSSIYLCSVGQGWETQYFGPGTRLLVL.

The chain is built from TRBV21-1 and TRBJ2-1; TRBD2, the table's D call, lacks a check against the DNA. TRBV21-1 constitutes a pseudogene. CDR3 length equals 16 residues. The chain's CDR3 is CASSSRLAGVRNEQFF. CDR3 coding DNA: TGTGCCAGCAGCAGCCGTCTAGCGGGAGTTCGAAATGAGCAGTTCTTC.

J is TRBJ2-1 and V is TRBV7-2, with 7 bases aligning to TRBD2. Unmatched junction bases numbered 18, after V lost 5 bases and J lost 5 bases. Per the germline V gene, CDR1 is SGHTA and CDR2 is FQGNSA. The CDR3 totals 18 residues. The CDR3, as DNA: TGTGCCAGCAGCCTCTCCTTTGGTATTAGCGGGCTTAACAATGAGCAGTTCTTC. This translates into CASSLSFGISGLNNEQFF.

The CDR3 protein is CASSLNPVSTGELFF. CDR3 nucleotides: TGTGCCAGCAGCTTAAACCCGGTGAGCACCGGGGAGCTGTTTTTT. The V call is TRBV7-2, the J call TRBJ2-2; D is unresolved. Per germline, CDR1 SGHTA and CDR2 FQGNSA. V was clipped by 2 bases and J by 4 bases, with 11 bases between them. The CDR3 spans 15 residues.

This clone was found a few times. This chain joins TRBV6-4 and TRBJ1-5; D may be TRBD1 (6 bases). Per the germline V gene, CDR1 is MRHNA and CDR2 is SNTAGT. There are 14 residues in the CDR3. V dropped 6 bases and J dropped 3 bases, with 12 bases sitting between them. CDR3 coding DNA: TGTGCCAGCAGCCCCGACAGGACCAATCAGCCCCAGCATTTT. Protein product: CASSPDRTNQPQHF.

The rearrangement joins TRBV28 to TRBJ1-2, with TRBD1 identical over 7 bases. V lost 5 bases, J lost 3 bases, and 6 bases stayed unmatched. Germline CDR1 reads MDHEN; CDR2 reads SYDVKM. This CDR3 is built from 14 residues. CDR3 DNA: TGTGCCAGCAGTACACCGACAGGGCACTATGGCTACACCTTC. Translated: CASSTPTGHYGYTF.